This T cell receptor (beta chain) was retrieved from a study of graft-versus-host responses after intestinal transplantation. Study-level information: Among the recipients, all got anti-thymocyte globulin induction and then tacrolimus and steroids for around 3 years.

Note on this clone: Antigen unknown.

The CDR3 is 14 residues long. Germline V gene data show CDR1 as LNHDA and CDR2 as SQIVND (reference sequence). V was shortened by 4 bases and J by 1 base, with 10 bases between the two germline ends. Sequencing was performed with immunoSEQ multiplex PCR; in TCRdb, only in-frame clones are kept and a portion is missing. The table lists some 96,000 clones, approximately 84% of them singletons. V gene TRBV19 combines with J gene TRBJ2-5; possible D gene TRBD1, 6 bases. The specimen was unstimulated CD4+ T cells sorted from spleen or lymph node cells, collected before transplant. This clonotype was sampled from a human donor who was the organ donor for an intestinal transplant. The CDR3 coding sequence is TGTGCCAGTAGTACTCACAGGGCCCAAGAGACCCAGTACTTC. Amino acid sequence: CASSTHRAQETQYF. The complete variable domain, with remaining parts taken from reference TRBV19 and TRBJ2-5, reads DGGITQSPKYLFRKEGQNVTLSCEQNLNHDAMYWYRQDPGQGLRLIYYSQIVNDFQKGDIAEGYSVSREKKESFPLTVTSAQKNPTAFYLCASSTHRAQETQYFGPGTRLLVL.